The 31 T cell receptor beta chains in this list originate from one sample, sequenced in a study of immune evolution from preneoplasia to lung adenocarcinoma. The repertoire was sequenced with immunoSEQ multiplex PCR; TCRdb's copy has only in-frame clones and lacks some. The data show roughly 4,600 clones, more than 60% seen once. Sequencing was carried out using FFPE lung adenocarcinoma in situ tissue. Receptor source: a person aged 55-80 years with lung adenocarcinoma.

This clone was picked up one time. The V gene is TRBV5-4, the J gene TRBJ2-4; 7 bases fit TRBD1. This CDR3 is 15 amino acids long. Germline V gene data show CDR1 as SGHNT and CDR2 as YYREEE (reference sequence). The ends lost 4 bases at V and 3 bases at J; junction bases unmatched: 7. The CDR3 sequence is CASSDRDLVKNIQYF. The CDR3 DNA reads as TGTGCCAGCAGCGACAGGGATCTTGTCAAAAACATTCAGTACTTC.

The rearrangement links TRBV12-5 to TRBJ2-1, with 13 bases fitting TRBD2. The germline V gene has CDR1 LGHNT and CDR2 FRNRAP. V lost 1 base, J lost 0 bases, and 3 bases stayed unmatched. This CDR3 has 18 residues. CDR3 sequence reads: CASGLAGTSGASYNEQFF. Here the CDR3 DNA reads TGTGCTAGTGGTTTGGCCGGGACTAGCGGGGCCTCCTACAATGAGCAGTTCTTC.

The chain uses TRBV6-1 and TRBJ1-2; TRBD1 might be the D (6 bases). The V end lost 4 bases, the J end lost 4 bases, and 7 bases lay between the germline ends. CDR1 is MNHNS, CDR2 SASEGT, per germline. This CDR3 contains 12 residues. CDR3 residues: CASSVGGYGYTF. In DNA form, the CDR3 reads TGTGCCAGCAGTGTAGGGGGCTATGGCTACACCTTC.

The gene calls are TRBV12-5 and TRBJ1-2, with 7 nucleotides matching TRBD1. The CDR3 contains 15 residues. CDR1 and CDR2 (germline): LGHNT, FRNRAP. Trimming at V came to 5 bases and at J to 9 bases, leaving 15 bases not matched to a gene. The CDR3 loop is CASGPSTGAFNRYTF. The CDR3 bases are TGTGCTAGTGGTCCTTCAACAGGGGCGTTTAATCGCTACACCTTC.

This clone occurred a few times. This chain joins TRBV6-5 and TRBJ1-6; no clear D. This CDR3 region has 13 residues. V lost 5 bases and J lost 2, with 4 bases in between. Germline V lookup: CDR1 MNHEY, CDR2 SVGAGI. Here the CDR3 reads CASSVTYNSPLHF. Written as DNA, the CDR3 is TGTGCCAGCAGTGTTACCTATAATTCACCCCTCCACTTT.

The chain has TRBV6-1 and TRBJ2-1, with D tentatively TRBD2 (5 bases). The CDR3 is made up of 13 amino acids. V shed 6 bases and J shed 5 bases, with 11 bases lying between them. Germline V gene lookup returns CDR1 MNHNS and CDR2 SASEGT. The CDR3 coding sequence is TGTGCCAGCAGGTCCGGGAATCACAATGAGCAGTTCTTC. This encodes CASRSGNHNEQFF.

The chain combines TRBV9 with TRBJ1-3; possible D gene TRBD1, 5 bases. V was shortened by 4 bases and J by 4 bases, with 18 bases between the two germline ends. CDR1 and CDR2 from the germline V gene are SGDLS and YYNGEE. The CDR3 totals 16 residues. The DNA for the CDR3 is TGTGCCAGCAGCCCCCGGTTAGGGGTGGGAGGAAACACCATATATTTT. It is translated as CASSPRLGVGGNTIYF.

The J gene is TRBJ1-2, the V gene TRBV27; 7 bases fit TRBD1. The CDR3 length is 13 residues. Per germline, CDR1 MNHEY and CDR2 SMNVEV (reference sequence). V lost 6 bases, J lost 4 bases, and 5 bases stayed unmatched. CDR3 nucleotides: TGTGCCAGCAGCAAGGACAGGCTCTATGGCTACACCTTC. It is translated as CASSKDRLYGYTF.

The chain uses TRBV5-5 and TRBJ1-5, with D perhaps TRBD1 (5 bases). V was trimmed by 0 bases and J by 5 bases, leaving 12 bases between them. The CDR3 spans 15 residues. Germline V gene data show CDR1 as SGHKS and CDR2 as YYEKEE (reference sequence). This CDR3 reads CASSLGGTGYQPQHF. In nucleotides, the CDR3 is TGTGCCAGCAGCTTGGGAGGTACAGGTTATCAGCCCCAGCATTTT.

The table lists this clone with a count of one. The V and J genes are TRBV5-5 and TRBJ1-1, with D perhaps TRBD1 (5 bases). CDR3 size: 13 residues. With 2 bases removed from V and 2 bases from J, the gap between germline ends came to 7 bases. Germline V gene data show CDR1 as SGHKS and CDR2 as YYEKEE (reference sequence). CDR3: CASSLDRNTEAFF. The CDR3 coding sequence is TGTGCCAGCAGCTTAGACAGAAACACTGAAGCTTTCTTT.

The V call is TRBV27, the J call TRBJ1-2; 9 bases fit TRBD1. The J segment lost 7 bases and the V segment lost 8 bases, leaving 8 bases of the junction unmatched. The CDR3 totals 13 residues. Germline V gene lookup returns CDR1 MNHEY and CDR2 SMNVEV (reference sequence). The CDR3 DNA sequence: TGTGCCAGCGCTACAGGGGGCCGAAGTGGCTACACCTTC. It is translated as CASATGGRSGYTF.

The V gene is TRBV27, the J gene TRBJ1-2; TRBD1 matches 8 bases. The CDR3 has 15 residues. The germline V gene has CDR1 MNHEY and CDR2 SMNVEV (reference sequence). Losses at the gene ends were 6 bases for V and 2 bases for J; bases not matched to a gene: 8. The CDR3 DNA reads TGTGCCAGCAGAAGGGAGACAGGGGCGAACTATGGCTACACCTTC. Translation: CASRRETGANYGYTF.

The chain joins TRBV28 to TRBJ2-3, with D possibly TRBD2 on 6 matching bases. The CDR3 length is 16 residues. Germline V gene sequence: CDR1 MDHEN, CDR2 SYDVKM. With 5 bases removed from V and 3 bases from J, the gap between germline ends came to 18 bases. CDR3 region: CASSPRTVGGTDTQYF. In DNA form, the CDR3 reads TGTGCCAGCAGTCCAAGGACTGTGGGGGGTACAGATACGCAGTATTTT.

The table lists this clone with a few counts. This chain uses TRBV6-4 with TRBJ2-3; the D gene is possibly TRBD2 (5 bases). Germline V gene data show CDR1 as MRHNA and CDR2 as SNTAGT. The CDR3 sequence is 15 residues long. The V end lost 6 bases, the J end lost 0 bases, and 13 bases lay between the germline ends. CDR3 residues: CASSLGETSTDTQYF. In DNA form, the CDR3 reads TGTGCCAGCAGCCTTGGGGAGACTAGCACAGATACGCAGTATTTT.

The V gene is TRBV19, the J gene TRBJ1-5; tentatively, D is TRBD1 (5 bases). V lost 6 bases and J 7 bases, leaving 13 bases between the germline ends. Germline CDR1 is LNHDA and CDR2 is SQIVND (reference sequence). There are 13 residues in the CDR3. The DNA of the CDR3 is TGTGCCAGTAGCCCCCAGGGAAGACAGCCCCAGCATTTT. This codes for CASSPQGRQPQHF.

The rearrangement links TRBV7-2 to TRBJ2-2; D is uncertain. Germline values: CDR1 SGHTA, CDR2 FQGNSA. The germline V and J ends were trimmed by 3 bases and 3 bases, with 8 bases remaining between them. CDR3 length equals 14 residues. The CDR3 DNA reads TGTGCCAGCAGCTTCGAAACAGACACCGGGGAGCTGTTTTTT. Its translation is CASSFETDTGELFF.

The chain's CDR3 is CASSTKTGPSSYEQYF. Written as DNA, the CDR3 is TGTGCCAGCAGCACGAAGACAGGTCCGAGCTCCTACGAGCAGTACTTC. The chain is built from TRBV5-5 and TRBJ2-7; weak D call: TRBD1 (6 bases). Germline CDR1 is SGHKS and CDR2 is YYEKEE (reference sequence). The CDR3 is 16 amino acids. V lost 4 bases and J 0 bases, leaving 17 bases between the germline ends.

The chain employs TRBV4-3 and TRBJ1-6; a weak D match, TRBD1 (5 bases). CDR1 and CDR2 from the germline V gene are LGHNA and YSLEER. CDR3 length equals 16 residues. With 0 bases removed from V and 7 bases from J, the gap between germline ends came to 13 bases. This chain's CDR3 is CASSQDWGNPNSPLHF. CDR3 nucleotide sequence: TGCGCCAGCAGCCAAGATTGGGGGAATCCGAATTCACCCCTCCACTTT.

This chain uses TRBV5-1 with TRBJ2-3; D may be TRBD1 (6 bases). The germline gives CDR1 SGHRS, CDR2 YFSETQ. Trimming shortened V by 2 bases and J by 4 bases, and 11 bases separated the two germline ends. CDR3 length: 14 amino acids. CDR3 region: CASSLADRPDTQYF. The CDR3 DNA is TGCGCCAGCAGCTTAGCTGACAGGCCAGATACGCAGTATTTT.

The chain combines TRBV5-8 with TRBJ2-3; 9 positions match TRBD1. Germline CDR1 is SGHTS and CDR2 is YDEGEE. The junction had 8 bases not matched to a gene; V was cut back by 4 bases and J by 2 bases. The CDR3 has 16 amino acids. The CDR3 coding sequence is TGTGCCAGCAGCCTTGGGACAGGGCTATACACAGATACGCAGTATTTT. This translates into CASSLGTGLYTDTQYF.

This CDR3 is CASSPLSQGGSPLHF. The DNA for the CDR3 is TGTGCCAGCTCACCACTGTCCCAGGGGGGTTCACCCCTCCACTTT. The chain recombines TRBV18 with TRBJ1-6; 7 nucleotides line up with TRBD1. Germline-derived CDR1 and CDR2 are KGHSH and LQKENI. J was trimmed by 9 bases and V by 1 base; bases with no gene match: 6. This CDR3 spans 15 amino acids.

CDR3 bases: TGCGCCAGCAGCCAAGATATCCGGGAAGGGAACTCACCCCTCCACTTT. Translation: CASSQDIREGNSPLHF. J is TRBJ1-6 and V is TRBV4-3, with unresolved D. The CDR3 consists of 16 residues. Germline loops: CDR1 LGHNA, CDR2 YSLEER. V was trimmed by 0 bases and J by 10 bases, leaving 16 bases between them.

CDR3 in amino acids: CASSYSLGGLLFF. The CDR3 region has the DNA TGTGCCAGCAGTTACTCGTTAGGAGGGCTACTGTTTTTT. The chain uses TRBV6-5 and TRBJ1-4; no clear D gene. V was clipped by 0 bases and J by 13 bases, with 12 bases between them. CDR1 is MNHEY, CDR2 SVGAGI, per germline. The CDR3 runs to 13 residues.

V and J are TRBV27 and TRBJ2-7; 8 nucleotides align to TRBD2. The CDR3 loop spans 16 amino acids. V shed 0 bases and J 3 bases; nucleotides not matched to a gene: 7. CDR1 MNHEY and CDR2 SMNVEV come from the germline V gene (reference sequence). The CDR3 loop reads CASSLSVAGSFYEQYF. CDR3 nucleotide sequence: TGTGCCAGCAGTTTATCTGTAGCGGGGTCCTTCTACGAGCAGTACTTC.

This chain uses TRBV27 with TRBJ2-5, with 10 bases identical to TRBD2. This CDR3 is built from 15 residues. Unmatched junction bases numbered 0, after V lost 2 bases and J lost 0 bases. Germline lookup yields CDR1 MNHEY and CDR2 SMNVEV (reference sequence). The CDR3 reads CASSLLAGDQETQYF. CDR3 DNA sequence: TGTGCCAGCAGTTTACTAGCGGGGGACCAAGAGACCCAGTACTTC.

The chain uses TRBV28 and TRBJ1-2; D may be TRBD1 (5 bases). Germline lookup yields CDR1 MDHEN and CDR2 SYDVKM. Trimming stripped 6 bases from V and 1 base from J, with 21 bases between. This CDR3 comprises 17 residues. As DNA, the CDR3 is TGTGCCAGCAGACCTAGAGGGGACGGTCCCGTTAACTATGGCTACACCTTC. This codes for CASRPRGDGPVNYGYTF.

This clone occurred once. The chain employs TRBV5-1 and TRBJ1-4; D is possibly TRBD1 (6 bases). Germline-derived CDR1 and CDR2 are SGHRS and YFSETQ. This CDR3 comprises 16 residues. The V and J ends lost 0 bases and 1 base respectively, with 10 bases between them. CDR3 residues: CASSLGGHGTNEKLFF. Written as DNA, the CDR3 is TGCGCCAGCAGCTTGGGGGGGCACGGAACTAATGAAAAACTGTTTTTT.

The V call is TRBV6-5, the J call TRBJ1-2, with TRBD1 matching over 7 bases. There are 13 residues in the CDR3. The V gene's germline CDR1 is MNHEY and CDR2 SVGAGI. Trimming cost V 7 bases and J 1 base; bases outside gene matches: 3. CDR3 amino acids: CASKDRDNYGYTF. In nucleotides, the CDR3 is TGTGCCAGCAAAGACAGGGATAACTATGGCTACACCTTC.

V gene TRBV2 combines with J gene TRBJ1-5, with TRBD1 identical over 8 bases. After removal of 8 bases from V and 5 bases from J, the junction contained 5 bases not matched to a gene. Germline CDR1 reads SNHLY; CDR2 reads FYNNEI. This CDR3 region has 13 residues. CDR3 protein: CASGGQGYQPQHF. Written as DNA, the CDR3 is TGTGCCAGCGGAGGACAGGGCTATCAGCCCCAGCATTTT.

The CDR3 loop is CASSRTPTREETQYF. As DNA, the CDR3 is TGTGCCAGCAGCCGGACACCAACAAGGGAGGAGACCCAGTACTTC. V gene TRBV7-6 combines with J gene TRBJ2-5; the D gene could be TRBD1 or TRBD2 (5 bases each). Trimming pared 5 bases from V and 5 bases from J, leaving 18 bases between. This CDR3 has 15 residues. The V gene's germline CDR1 is SGHVS and CDR2 FNYEAQ.

V gene TRBV28 combines with J gene TRBJ2-1; 7 nucleotides align to TRBD1. Germline V CDR1 and CDR2: MDHEN, SYDVKM. The CDR3 totals 14 residues. J was trimmed by 2 bases and V by 2 bases; bases with no gene match: 0. The CDR3 nucleotides read TGTGCCAGCAGTTTAGACAGGGCCTACAATGAGCAGTTCTTC. It specifies CASSLDRAYNEQFF.